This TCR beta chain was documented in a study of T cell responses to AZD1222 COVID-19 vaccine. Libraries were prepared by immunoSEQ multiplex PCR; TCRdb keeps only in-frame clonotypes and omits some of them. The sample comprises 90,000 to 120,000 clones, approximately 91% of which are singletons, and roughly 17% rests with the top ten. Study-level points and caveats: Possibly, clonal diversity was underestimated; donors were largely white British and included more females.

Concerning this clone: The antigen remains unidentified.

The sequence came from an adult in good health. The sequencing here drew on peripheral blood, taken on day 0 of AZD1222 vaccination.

In DNA, the CDR3 is TGTGCCAGCAGACTCGGACAGGGCATCATCGGGGGTGGCTACACCTTC. Protein: CASRLGQGIIGGGYTF. V and J are TRBV28 and TRBJ1-2; 8 bases line up with TRBD1. Trimming took 6 bases from V and 7 from J; bases not matched to a gene: 16. From germline, CDR1 is MDHEN and CDR2 SYDVKM. This CDR3 contains 16 residues.